The next 6 T cell receptor beta chains were all read from a single sample in a study of sequential checkpoint blockade in melanoma (dated by TCRdb to about 2019). The library relied on the immunoSEQ multiplex PCR assay. TCRdb limited this immuneACCESS table to in-frame rearrangements with V and J called. A share of clones is missing; checked studies link under half to unresolved V genes, and the rest is unexplained. The sample has about 10,000 clones on record, around four fifths of them singletons. The top ten hold more than 35% of the sample. Reading the label with the study, this specimen's treatment or condition is: randomized to nivolumab then ipilimumab (arm A) or the reverse (arm B). The source material was CD8+ T cells sorted from blood (inferred from file names), sampled from a patient given nivolumab and ipilimumab in sequence. Receptors originate from a human donor with melanoma.

The rearrangement links TRBV7-9 to TRBJ2-5, with D perhaps matching TRBD1 (5 bases). The V and J ends lost 1 base and 4 bases respectively, with 10 bases between them. There are 14 residues in the CDR3. The germline V gene has CDR1 SEHNR and CDR2 FQNEAQ (reference sequence). CDR3 sequence: CASSLDWQGETQYF. For the CDR3, the DNA is TGTGCCAGCAGCTTAGATTGGCAGGGAGAGACCCAGTACTTC.

The chain has TRBV29-1 and TRBJ2-5; the D is unclear. The DNA end is a closer match to TRBJ2-7, so the J assignment may be wrong. The CDR3 length is 13 residues. Germline CDR1 is SQVTM and CDR2 is ANQGSEA. The CDR3 spells CSVEDPRSYEQYF. CDR3 sequence (DNA): TGCAGCGTTGAAGATCCCCGTTCCTACGAGCAGTACTTC.

The chain joins TRBV7-2 to TRBJ1-2; D is possibly TRBD1 (5 bases). Germline V gene data show CDR1 as SGHTA and CDR2 as FQGNSA. V lost 5 bases and J lost 7, with 14 bases in between. This CDR3 is 13 amino acids long. The chain's CDR3 is CASSPGWGGGYTF. As DNA, the CDR3 is TGTGCCAGCAGCCCCGGGTGGGGCGGTGGCTACACCTTC.

This chain links TRBV7-9 with TRBJ2-7, with D maybe TRBD2 (5 bases). This CDR3 spans 14 amino acids. V was cut by 11 bases and J by 3 bases, with 20 bases left in between. Germline CDR1 reads SEHNR; CDR2 reads FQNEAQ (reference sequence). The chain's CDR3 is CAQRPLGNYYEQYF. The CDR3 DNA is TGTGCCCAGCGGCCCCTCGGGAATTACTACGAGCAGTACTTC. The whole variable domain, remainder taken from reference TRBV7-9 and TRBJ2-7, is DTGVSQNPRHKITKRGQNVTFRCDPISEHNRLYWYRQTLGQGPEFLTYFQNEAQLEKSRLLSDRFSAERPKGSFSTLEIQRTEQGDSAMYLCAQRPLGNYYEQYFGPGTRLTVT.

In its sample, this clone was seen once. The CDR3 spells CASSPGGSYNEQFF. CDR3 bases: TGTGCCAGCAGCCCGGGAGGTTCCTACAATGAGCAGTTCTTC. The chain uses TRBV7-3 and TRBJ2-1, with 7 bases that match TRBD2. CDR1 is SGHTA, CDR2 FQGTGA, per germline. The junction had 2 bases not matched to a gene; V was cut back by 5 bases and J by 1 base. The CDR3 sequence is 14 residues long.

This clone was recorded a few times. The chain joins TRBV25-1 to TRBJ1-2; no clear D gene. Germline V CDR1 and CDR2: MGHDK, SYGVNS. Trimming took 5 bases from V and 6 from J, leaving 10 bases between them. The CDR3 runs 12 residues. This chain's CDR3 is CASSLLNNGYTF. CDR3 coding DNA: TGTGCCAGCAGTTTACTAAACAATGGCTACACCTTC.